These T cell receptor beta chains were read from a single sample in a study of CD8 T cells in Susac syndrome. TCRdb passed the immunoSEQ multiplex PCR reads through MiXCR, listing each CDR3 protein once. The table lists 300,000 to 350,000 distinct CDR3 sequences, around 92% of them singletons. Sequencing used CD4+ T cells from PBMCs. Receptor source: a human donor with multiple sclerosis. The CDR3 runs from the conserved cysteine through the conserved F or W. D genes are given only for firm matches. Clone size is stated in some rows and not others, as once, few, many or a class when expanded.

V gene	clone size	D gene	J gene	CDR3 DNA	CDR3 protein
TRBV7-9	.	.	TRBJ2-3	TGTGCCAGCAGCTCCCAGGGGATCGCAGGAGCCGCCTATACGCAGTATTTT	CASSSQGIAGAAYTQYF
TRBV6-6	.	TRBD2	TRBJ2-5	TGTGCCAGCAAACCTAGCGGGGGCTCAGAGACCCAGTACTTC	CASKPSGGSETQYF
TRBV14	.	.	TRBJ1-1	TGTGCCAGCAGCCCTTTGCAGGGCCTCAACACTGAAGCTTTCTTT	CASSPLQGLNTEAFF
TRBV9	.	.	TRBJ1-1	TGTGCCAGCAGCGCCCAACCCGCAGGGGTGACTGAAGCTTTCTTT	CASSAQPAGVTEAFF
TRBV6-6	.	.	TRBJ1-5	TGTGCCAGCACCCAAGGGGTGGGTCGCCCCCAGCATTTT	CASTQGVGRPQHF
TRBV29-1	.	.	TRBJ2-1	TGCAGCGTTGAAGACCACCCCAGTTGGAGCTCCTACAATGAGCAGTTCTTC	CSVEDHPSWSSYNEQFF
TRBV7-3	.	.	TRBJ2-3	TGTGCCAGCAGCTTACTGGCAGGAATCACAGATACGCAGTATTTT	CASSLLAGITDTQYF
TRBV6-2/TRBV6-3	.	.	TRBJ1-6	TGTGCCAGCAGAGGGACACGTCGCGGGCGATCCCTCCACTTT	CASRGTRRGRSLHF
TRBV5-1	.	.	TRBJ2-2	TGCGCCAGCACCGTAAATACCGGGCCAAAGAACACCGGGGAGCTGTTTTTT	CASTVNTGPKNTGELFF
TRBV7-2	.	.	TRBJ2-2	TGTGCCAGCAGCCTCCCAGTGGGTTTCACCGGGGAGCTGTTTTTT	CASSLPVGFTGELFF
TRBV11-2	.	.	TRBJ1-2	TGTGCCAGCAGCTTAGATGCCGCTATATCAGGGAACTATGGCTACACCTTC	CASSLDAAISGNYGYTF
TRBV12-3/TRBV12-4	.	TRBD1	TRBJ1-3	TGTGCCAGCAGTTTAACCATTGGACAGGGCCACACCATATATTTT	CASSLTIGQGHTIYF
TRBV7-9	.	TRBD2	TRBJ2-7	TGTGCCAGCAGCTTCGCGGGAGGGATCTACGAGCAGTACTTC	CASSFAGGIYEQYF
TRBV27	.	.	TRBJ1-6	TGTGCCAGCAGCTTCCGGGGGGGGAATTCACCCCTCCACTTT	CASSFRGGNSPLHF
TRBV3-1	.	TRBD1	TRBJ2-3	TGTGCCAGCAGTGATACCGGGACAGGGGTATATTTT	CASSDTGTGVYF
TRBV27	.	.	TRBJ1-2	TGTGCCAGCAGTTTATCGGGCTATGGCTACACCTTC	CASSLSGYGYTF
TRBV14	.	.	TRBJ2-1	TGTGCCAGCAGCCCAATGGCTTTCAAAGGGGGGGATGAGCAGTTCTTC	CASSPMAFKGGDEQFF
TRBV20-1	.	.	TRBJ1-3	TGCAGTGCTAGAAAGACCCCTGGAAACACCATATATTTT	CSARKTPGNTIYF
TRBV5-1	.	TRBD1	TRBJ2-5	TGCGCCAGCAGCCCCCGGGACAGGGGGTCAGAGACCCAGTACTTC	CASSPRDRGSETQYF
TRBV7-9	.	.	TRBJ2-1	TGTGCCAGCAGCTTAGTTGGGTACGAGCAGTTCTTC	CASSLVGYEQFF
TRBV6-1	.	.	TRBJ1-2	TGTGCCAGCAGAAAATTGCGATCGTATAGCCTTACAACCTATGGCTACACCTTC	CASRKLRSYSLTTYGYTF
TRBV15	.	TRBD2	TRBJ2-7	TGTGCCACCGCCCGGGGGGGGGCCCTTTCCTACGAGCAGTACTTC	CATARGGALSYEQYF
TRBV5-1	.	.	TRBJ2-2	TGCGCCAGCAGCTCGTCCGGGACTTTAAACACCGGGGAGCTGTTTTTT	CASSSSGTLNTGELFF
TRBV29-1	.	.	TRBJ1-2	TGCAGCGCCCAAGGGGGGGGGCTCGGCTATGGCTACACCTTC	CSAQGGGLGYGYTF
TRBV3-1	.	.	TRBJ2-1	TGTGCCAGCAGCCAAAGGGGCTCTCCAAGGTACAATGAGCAGTTCTTC	CASSQRGSPRYNEQFF
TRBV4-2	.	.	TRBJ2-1	TGTGCCAGCAGCCCTCAAAATACTAGAGGATACAATGAGCAGTTCTTC	CASSPQNTRGYNEQFF
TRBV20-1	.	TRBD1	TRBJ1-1	TGCAGTGCTAGAGATCTGAGACAGGGCCACACTGAAGCTTTCTTT	CSARDLRQGHTEAFF
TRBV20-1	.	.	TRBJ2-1	TGCAGTGCCAAGCGGCCGGGGTACGGCTCCTACAATGAGCAGTTCTTC	CSAKRPGYGSYNEQFF
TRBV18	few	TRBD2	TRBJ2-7	TGTGCCAGCTCAACCTCAGTGGGGGGGGCCTACGAGCAGTACTTC	CASSTSVGGAYEQYF
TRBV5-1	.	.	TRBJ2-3	TGCGCCAGCAGCTTGGTTGAGGGTAATACGCAGTATTTT	CASSLVEGNTQYF
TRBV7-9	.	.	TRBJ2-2	TGTGCCACTTCAAGTGGGCTCAACACCGGGGAGCTGTTTTTT	CATSSGLNTGELFF
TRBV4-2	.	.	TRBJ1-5	TGTGCCAGCAGCCAAGCGACAACATTCCAGCCCCAGCATTTT	CASSQATTFQPQHF